In this sample, the clone carrying this TCR beta chain turned up many times. TCRdb reanalyzed the PCR reads via MiXCR. The table includes tens of thousands of clones, approximately 15% detected once. The CDR3 runs to 15 residues. Trimming removed 5 bases from V and 4 bases from J; junction bases left unmatched: 5. Germline V gene lookup returns CDR1 SGHTA and CDR2 FQGTGA. This entry belongs to a study of metastatic and nonmetastatic thyroid tumors. About the study: The study looked at repertoires side by side in blood and in tumor or nodule tissue from malignant and benign thyroid patients.

Thyroid surgery was performed in patients who had received no treatment beforehand. The sequence was obtained from a female donor with papillary thyroid cancer or a benign thyroid nodule (not recorded which). Some clones in this sample may be carry-over from other donors' samples. The chain uses TRBV7-3 and TRBJ2-1; 10 nucleotides match TRBD1. Material: blood. The CDR3 protein is CASSARQGAYNEQFF. The CDR3 DNA reads TGTGCCAGCAGCGCGAGACAGGGGGCATACAATGAGCAGTTCTTC.